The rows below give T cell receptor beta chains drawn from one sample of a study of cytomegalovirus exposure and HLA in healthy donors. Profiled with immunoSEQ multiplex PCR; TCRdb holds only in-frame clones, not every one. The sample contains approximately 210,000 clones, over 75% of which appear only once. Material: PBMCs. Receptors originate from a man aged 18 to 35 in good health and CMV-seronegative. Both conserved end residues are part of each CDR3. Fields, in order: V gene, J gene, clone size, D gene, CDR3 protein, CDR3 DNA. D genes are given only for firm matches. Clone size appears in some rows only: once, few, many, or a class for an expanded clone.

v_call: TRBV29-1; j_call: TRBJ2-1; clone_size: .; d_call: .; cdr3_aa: CSVRGGSYNEQFF; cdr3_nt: TGCAGCGTTAGGGGGGGCTCCTACAATGAGCAGTTCTTC
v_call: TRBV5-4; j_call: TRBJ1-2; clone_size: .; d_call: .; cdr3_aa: CASSLDGKGDYTF; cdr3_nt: TGTGCCAGCAGCTTGGACGGAAAGGGGGACTACACCTTC
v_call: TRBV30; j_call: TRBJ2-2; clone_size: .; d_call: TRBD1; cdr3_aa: CAWSQGQGADTGELFF; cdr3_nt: TGTGCCTGGAGTCAAGGACAGGGGGCAGACACCGGGGAGCTGTTTTTT
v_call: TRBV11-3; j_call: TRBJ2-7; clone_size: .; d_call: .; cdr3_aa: CASSLEYSYEQYF; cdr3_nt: TGTGCCAGCAGCTTAGAATACTCCTACGAGCAGTACTTC
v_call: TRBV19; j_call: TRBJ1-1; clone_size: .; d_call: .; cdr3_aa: CASSIDAGENTEAFF; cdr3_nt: TGTGCCAGTAGTATAGATGCCGGGGAGAACACTGAAGCTTTCTTT
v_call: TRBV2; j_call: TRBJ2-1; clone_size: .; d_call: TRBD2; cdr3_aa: CAGRSTSGGSGPYNEQFF; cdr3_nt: TGTGCCGGAAGGAGTACTAGCGGGGGGTCGGGCCCGTACAATGAGCAGTTCTTC
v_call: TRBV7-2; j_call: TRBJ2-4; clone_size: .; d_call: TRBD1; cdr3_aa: CASSLAAGGLDIQYF; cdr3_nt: TGTGCCAGCAGCTTAGCGGCAGGGGGTCTGGACATTCAGTACTTC
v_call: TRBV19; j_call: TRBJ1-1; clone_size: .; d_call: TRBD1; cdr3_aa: CASSIDQDRQNTEAFF; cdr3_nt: TGTGCCAGTAGTATAGATCAGGACAGGCAGAACACTGAAGCTTTCTTT
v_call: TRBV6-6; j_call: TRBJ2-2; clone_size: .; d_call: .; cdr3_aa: CASTVGQITGELFF; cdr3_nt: TGTGCCAGCACAGTCGGACAAATCACCGGGGAGCTGTTTTTT
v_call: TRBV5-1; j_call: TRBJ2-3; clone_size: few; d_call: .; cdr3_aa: CASSLGGVGDTQYF; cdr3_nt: TGCGCCAGCAGCTTAGGAGGGGTCGGGGATACGCAGTATTTT
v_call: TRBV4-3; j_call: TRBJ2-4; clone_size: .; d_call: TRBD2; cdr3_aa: CASSQGGLAGGSKNIQYF; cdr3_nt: TGCGCCAGCAGCCAAGGGGGACTAGCGGGAGGGTCCAAAAACATTCAGTACTTC
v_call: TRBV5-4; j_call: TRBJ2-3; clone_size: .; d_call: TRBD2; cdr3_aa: CASSLRREVTDTQYF; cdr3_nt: TGTGCCAGCAGCTTGAGGCGGGAGGTGACAGATACGCAGTATTTT
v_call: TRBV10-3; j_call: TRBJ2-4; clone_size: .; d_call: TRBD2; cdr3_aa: CAISEVIAGGRNIQYF; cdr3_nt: TGTGCCATCAGTGAAGTCATAGCGGGGGGGCGAAACATTCAGTACTTC
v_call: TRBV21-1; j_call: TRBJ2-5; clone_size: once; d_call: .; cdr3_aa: CASTLKPRGVRETQYF; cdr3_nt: TGTGCCAGCACCTTGAAGCCCAGGGGTGTAAGAGAGACCCAGTACTTC
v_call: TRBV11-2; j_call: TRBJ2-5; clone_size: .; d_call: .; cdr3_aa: CASSLGSEETQYF; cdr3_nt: TGTGCCAGCAGCTTAGGGTCAGAAGAGACCCAGTACTTC
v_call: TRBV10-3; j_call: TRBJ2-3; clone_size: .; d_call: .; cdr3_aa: CATHSRVDTDTQYF; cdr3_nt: TGTGCCACCCACTCGCGGGTCGACACAGATACGCAGTATTTT
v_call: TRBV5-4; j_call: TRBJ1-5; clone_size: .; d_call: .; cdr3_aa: CASSLRGGNQPQHF; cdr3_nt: TGTGCCAGCAGCTTGCGGGGTGGCAATCAGCCCCAGCATTTT
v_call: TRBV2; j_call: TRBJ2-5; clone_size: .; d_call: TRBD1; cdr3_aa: CASSLTGGRGETQYF; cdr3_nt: TGTGCCAGCAGTTTAACAGGGGGCAGAGGAGAGACCCAGTACTTC
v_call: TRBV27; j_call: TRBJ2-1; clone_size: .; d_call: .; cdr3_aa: CASSLQLGGGGSSYNEQFF; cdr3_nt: TGTGCCAGCAGTTTACAGCTAGGGGGCGGGGGGAGCTCCTACAATGAGCAGTTCTTC
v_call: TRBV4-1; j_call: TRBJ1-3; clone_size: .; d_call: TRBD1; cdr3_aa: CASSRPGGRMGSGNTIYF; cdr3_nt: TGCGCCAGCAGCCGCCCAGGGGGGAGAATGGGCTCTGGAAACACCATATATTTT
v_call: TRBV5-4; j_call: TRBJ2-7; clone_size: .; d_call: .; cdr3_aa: CASSLRSSYEQYF; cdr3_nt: TGTGCCAGCAGCTTGAGGAGCTCCTACGAGCAGTACTTC
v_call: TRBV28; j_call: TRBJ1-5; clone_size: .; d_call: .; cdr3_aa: CAAKAQNQPQHF; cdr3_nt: TGTGCCGCCAAAGCTCAAAATCAGCCCCAGCATTTT
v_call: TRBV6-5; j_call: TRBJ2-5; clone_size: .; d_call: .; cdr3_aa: CASLPQWEQEETQYF; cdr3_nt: TGTGCCAGTCTACCGCAGTGGGAGCAGGAGGAGACCCAGTACTTC
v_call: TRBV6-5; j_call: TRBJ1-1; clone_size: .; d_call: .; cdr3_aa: CASSYSRQVHTEAFF; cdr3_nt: TGTGCCAGCAGTTACTCCCGCCAGGTTCACACTGAAGCTTTCTTT
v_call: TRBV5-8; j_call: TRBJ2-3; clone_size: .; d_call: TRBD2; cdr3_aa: CASSLRRVSGRSTDTQYF; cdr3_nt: TGTGCCAGCAGCTTGAGACGGGTTAGCGGGAGGAGCACAGATACGCAGTATTTT
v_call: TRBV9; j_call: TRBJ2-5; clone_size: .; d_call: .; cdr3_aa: CASGRGGNDETQYF; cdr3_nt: TGTGCCAGCGGTAGGGGGGGGAATGACGAGACCCAGTACTTC
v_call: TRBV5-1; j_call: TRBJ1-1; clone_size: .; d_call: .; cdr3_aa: CASSLGGVRSTEAFF; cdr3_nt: TGCGCCAGCAGCTTGGGCGGAGTAAGGAGCACTGAAGCTTTCTTT
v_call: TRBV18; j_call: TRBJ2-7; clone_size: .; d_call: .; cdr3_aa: CASSPNSGGTDEQYF; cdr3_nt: TGTGCCAGCTCACCAAATTCGGGCGGGACCGACGAGCAGTACTTC
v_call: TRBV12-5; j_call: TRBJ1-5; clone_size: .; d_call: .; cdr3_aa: CASGFRSSQPQHF; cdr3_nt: TGTGCTAGTGGTTTTAGGAGCAGTCAGCCCCAGCATTTT
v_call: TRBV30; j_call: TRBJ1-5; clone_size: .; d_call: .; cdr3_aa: CAWSGRTDQPQHF; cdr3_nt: TGTGCCTGGAGTGGCCGGACAGATCAGCCCCAGCATTTT
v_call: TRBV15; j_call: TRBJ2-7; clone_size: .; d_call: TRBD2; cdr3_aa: CATSRSFLTSASEQYF; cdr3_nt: TGTGCCACCAGCAGATCATTTTTGACTAGCGCCTCCGAGCAGTACTTC
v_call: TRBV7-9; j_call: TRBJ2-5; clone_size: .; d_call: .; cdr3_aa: CASSSQGTETQYF; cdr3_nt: TGTGCCAGCAGCTCTCAGGGAACTGAGACCCAGTACTTC
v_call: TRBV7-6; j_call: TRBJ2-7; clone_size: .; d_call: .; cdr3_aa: CASSLVERPYEQYF; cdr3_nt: TGTGCCAGCAGCTTAGTTGAGCGGCCTTACGAGCAGTACTTC
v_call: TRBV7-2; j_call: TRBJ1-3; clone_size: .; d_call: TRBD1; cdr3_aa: CASSFETGVGNTIYF; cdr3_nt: TGTGCCAGCAGCTTCGAGACAGGGGTCGGAAACACCATATATTTT
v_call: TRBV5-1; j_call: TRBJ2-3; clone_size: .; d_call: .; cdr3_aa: CASSLGVIEGTDTQYF; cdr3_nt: TGCGCCAGCAGCTTGGGGGTTATCGAGGGCACAGATACGCAGTATTTT
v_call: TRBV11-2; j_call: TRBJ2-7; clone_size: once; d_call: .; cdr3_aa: CASTLGQSTIYEQYF; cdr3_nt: TGTGCCAGCACCCTGGGGCAGTCAACGATTTACGAGCAGTACTTC
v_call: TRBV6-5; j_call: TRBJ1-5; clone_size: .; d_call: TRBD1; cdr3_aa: CASARGQGNQPQHF; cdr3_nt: TGTGCCAGCGCTAGGGGACAGGGAAATCAGCCCCAGCATTTT
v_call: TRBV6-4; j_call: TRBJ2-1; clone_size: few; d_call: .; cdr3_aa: CASSNSQGGEQFF; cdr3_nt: TGTGCCAGCAGTAACAGTCAGGGCGGTGAGCAGTTCTTC
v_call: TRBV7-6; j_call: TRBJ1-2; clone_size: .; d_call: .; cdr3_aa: CASSPRGGTNYGYTF; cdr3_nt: TGTGCCAGCAGCCCAAGAGGAGGGACGAACTATGGCTACACCTTC
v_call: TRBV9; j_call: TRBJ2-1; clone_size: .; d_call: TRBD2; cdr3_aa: CASSVVSGSSYNEQFF; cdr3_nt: TGTGCCAGCAGCGTAGTAAGCGGGAGCTCCTACAATGAGCAGTTCTTC
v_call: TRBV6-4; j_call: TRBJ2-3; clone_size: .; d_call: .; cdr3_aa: CASSPGRASTQYF; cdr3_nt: TGTGCCAGCAGCCCGGGCAGGGCAAGTACGCAGTATTTT
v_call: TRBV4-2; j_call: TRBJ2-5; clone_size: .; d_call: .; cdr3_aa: CASSQEGGDPQETQYF; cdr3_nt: TGTGCCAGCAGCCAAGAGGGGGGAGACCCTCAAGAGACCCAGTACTTC
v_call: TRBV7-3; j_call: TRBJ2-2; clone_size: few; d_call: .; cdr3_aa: CASSLKLNTGELFF; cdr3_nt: TGTGCCAGCAGCTTAAAACTTAACACCGGGGAGCTGTTTTTT
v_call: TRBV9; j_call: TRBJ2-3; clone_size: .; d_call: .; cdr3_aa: CASSPTRDTQYF; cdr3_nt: TGTGCCAGCAGCCCTACCAGGGATACGCAGTATTTT
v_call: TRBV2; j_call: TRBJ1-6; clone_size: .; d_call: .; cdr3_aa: CASSAGAGVNNSPLHF; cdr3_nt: TGTGCCAGCAGTGCCGGGGCAGGGGTTAATAATTCACCCCTCCACTTT
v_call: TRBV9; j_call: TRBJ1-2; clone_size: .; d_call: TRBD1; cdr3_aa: CASSVDPGQAYGYTF; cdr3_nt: TGTGCCAGCAGCGTAGATCCGGGACAGGCTTATGGCTACACCTTC
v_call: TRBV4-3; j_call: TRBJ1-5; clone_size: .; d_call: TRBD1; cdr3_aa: CASSQEAGTGRLLWPQHF; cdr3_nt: TGCGCCAGCAGCCAAGAGGCCGGGACAGGGCGATTATTATGGCCCCAGCATTTT
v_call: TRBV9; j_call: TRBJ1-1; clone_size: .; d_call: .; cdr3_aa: CASSVGGGDTEAFF; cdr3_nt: TGTGCCAGCAGCGTAGGAGGGGGAGACACTGAAGCTTTCTTT
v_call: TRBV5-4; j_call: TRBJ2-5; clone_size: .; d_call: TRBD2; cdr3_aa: CASSPGTSSSSETQYF; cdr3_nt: TGTGCCAGCAGCCCTGGGACTAGCTCATCATCGGAGACCCAGTACTTC
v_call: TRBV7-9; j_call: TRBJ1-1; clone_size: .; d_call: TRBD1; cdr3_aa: CASSSAGTGNPGTEAFF; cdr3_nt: TGTGCCAGCAGCTCCGCCGGGACAGGCAACCCCGGCACTGAAGCTTTCTTT
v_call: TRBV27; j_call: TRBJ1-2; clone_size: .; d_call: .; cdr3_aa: CASSLSRGIYGYTF; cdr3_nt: TGTGCCAGCAGTCTCTCAAGAGGGATCTATGGCTACACCTTC
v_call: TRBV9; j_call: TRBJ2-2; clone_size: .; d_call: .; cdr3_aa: CASSISPGVGTGELFF; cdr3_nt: TGTGCCAGCAGCATCTCTCCTGGTGTCGGGACCGGGGAGCTGTTTTTT
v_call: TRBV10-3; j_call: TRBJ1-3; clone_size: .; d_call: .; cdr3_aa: CAISETVSGNTIYF; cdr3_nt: TGTGCCATCAGTGAGACGGTTTCTGGAAACACCATATATTTT